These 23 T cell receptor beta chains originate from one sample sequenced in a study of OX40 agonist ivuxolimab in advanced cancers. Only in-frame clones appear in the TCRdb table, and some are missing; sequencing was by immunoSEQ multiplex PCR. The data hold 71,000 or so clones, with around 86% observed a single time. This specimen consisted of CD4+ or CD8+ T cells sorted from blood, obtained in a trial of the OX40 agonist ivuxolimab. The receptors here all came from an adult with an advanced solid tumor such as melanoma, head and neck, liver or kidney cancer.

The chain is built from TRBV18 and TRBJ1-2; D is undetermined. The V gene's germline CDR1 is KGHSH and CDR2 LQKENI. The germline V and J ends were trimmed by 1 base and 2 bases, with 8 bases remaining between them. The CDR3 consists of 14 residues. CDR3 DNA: TGTGCCAGCTCACCACGTACGGAAAACTATGGCTACACCTTC. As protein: CASSPRTENYGYTF.

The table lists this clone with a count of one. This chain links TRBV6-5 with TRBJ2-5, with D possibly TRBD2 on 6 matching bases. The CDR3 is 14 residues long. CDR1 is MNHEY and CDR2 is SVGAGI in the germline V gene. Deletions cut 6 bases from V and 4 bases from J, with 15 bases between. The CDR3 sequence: CASRDRRRGETQYF. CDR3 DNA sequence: TGTGCCAGCAGGGATAGAAGGCGGGGAGAGACCCAGTACTTC.

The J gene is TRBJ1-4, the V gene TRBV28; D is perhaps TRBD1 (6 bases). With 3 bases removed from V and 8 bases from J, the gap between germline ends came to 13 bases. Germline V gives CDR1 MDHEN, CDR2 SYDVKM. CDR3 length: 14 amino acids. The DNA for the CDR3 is TGTGCCAGCAGTTTGGAACAGGGTGGCGAAAAACTGTTTTTT. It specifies CASSLEQGGEKLFF. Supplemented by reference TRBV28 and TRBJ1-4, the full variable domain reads DVKVTQSSRYLVKRTGEKVFLECVQDMDHENMFWYRQDPGLGLRLIYFSYDVKMKEKGDIPEGYSVSREKKERFSLILESASTNQTSMYLCASSLEQGGEKLFFGSGTQLSVL.

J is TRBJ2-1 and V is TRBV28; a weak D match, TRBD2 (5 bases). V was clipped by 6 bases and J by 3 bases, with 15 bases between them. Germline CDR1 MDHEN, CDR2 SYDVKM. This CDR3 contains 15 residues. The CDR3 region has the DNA TGTGCCAGCAGCTCGATCGAGGGCCACTACAATGAGCAGTTCTTC. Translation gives CASSSIEGHYNEQFF. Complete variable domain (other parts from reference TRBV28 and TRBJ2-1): DVKVTQSSRYLVKRTGEKVFLECVQDMDHENMFWYRQDPGLGLRLIYFSYDVKMKEKGDIPEGYSVSREKKERFSLILESASTNQTSMYLCASSSIEGHYNEQFFGPGTRLTVL.

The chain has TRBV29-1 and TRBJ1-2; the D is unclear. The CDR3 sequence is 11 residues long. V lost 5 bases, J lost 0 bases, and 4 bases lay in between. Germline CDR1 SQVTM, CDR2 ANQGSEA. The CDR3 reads CSVSTNYGYTF. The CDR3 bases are TGCAGCGTTAGCACTAACTATGGCTACACCTTC. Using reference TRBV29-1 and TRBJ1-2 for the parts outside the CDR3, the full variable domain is SAVISQKPSRDICQRGTSLTIQCQVDSQVTMMFWYRQQPGQSLTLIATANQGSEATYESGFVIDKFPISRPNLTFSTLTVSNMSPEDSSIYLCSVSTNYGYTFGSGTRLTVV.

The CDR3 is CSACLTPQGVGTEAFF. The CDR3 DNA reads as TGCAGCGCATGCCTTACCCCACAGGGGGTTGGCACTGAAGCTTTCTTT. V usage is TRBV29-1 and J usage is TRBJ1-1, with 8 bases that match TRBD1. V trimming: 7 bases; J trimming: 4 bases; junction bases outside the gene matches: 17. Germline-derived CDR1 and CDR2 are SQVTM and ANQGSEA. The CDR3 totals 16 residues.

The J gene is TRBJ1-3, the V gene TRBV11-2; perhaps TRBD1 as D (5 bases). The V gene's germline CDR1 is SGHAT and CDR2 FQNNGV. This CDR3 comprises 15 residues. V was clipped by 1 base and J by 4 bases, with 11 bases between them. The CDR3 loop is CASSLGGQRGNTIYF. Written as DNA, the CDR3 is TGTGCCAGCAGCTTAGGGGGCCAACGGGGAAACACCATATATTTT.

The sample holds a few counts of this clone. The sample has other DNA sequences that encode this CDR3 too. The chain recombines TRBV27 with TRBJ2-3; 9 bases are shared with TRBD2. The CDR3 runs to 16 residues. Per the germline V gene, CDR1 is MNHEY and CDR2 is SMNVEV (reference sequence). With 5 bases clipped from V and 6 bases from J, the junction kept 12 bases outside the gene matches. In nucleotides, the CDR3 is TGTGCCAGCAGTCATAAACCGGGACTAGCAATTGATACGCAGTATTTT. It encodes CASSHKPGLAIDTQYF.

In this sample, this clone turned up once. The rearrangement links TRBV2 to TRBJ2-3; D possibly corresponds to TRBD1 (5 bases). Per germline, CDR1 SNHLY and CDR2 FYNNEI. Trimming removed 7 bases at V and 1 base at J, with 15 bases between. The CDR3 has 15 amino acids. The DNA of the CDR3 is TGTGCCAGCACCCAACGTCAGGGCGGCACAGATACGCAGTATTTT. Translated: CASTQRQGGTDTQYF.

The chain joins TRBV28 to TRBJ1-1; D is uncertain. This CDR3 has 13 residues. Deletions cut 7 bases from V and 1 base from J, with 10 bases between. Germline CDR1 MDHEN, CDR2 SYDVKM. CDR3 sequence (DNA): TGTGCCAGCACCCTAAGGCGGAACACTGAAGCTTTCTTT. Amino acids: CASTLRRNTEAFF.

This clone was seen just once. CDR3 sequence: CASSLSGRGNQPQHF. The DNA of the CDR3 is TGTGCCAGCAGCTTATCCGGGAGAGGAAATCAGCCCCAGCATTTT. The rearrangement uses TRBV5-6 and TRBJ1-5; unclear D gene. This CDR3 has 15 amino acids. V was clipped by 2 bases and J by 4 bases, with 13 bases between them. The germline V gene has CDR1 SGHDT and CDR2 YYEEEE.

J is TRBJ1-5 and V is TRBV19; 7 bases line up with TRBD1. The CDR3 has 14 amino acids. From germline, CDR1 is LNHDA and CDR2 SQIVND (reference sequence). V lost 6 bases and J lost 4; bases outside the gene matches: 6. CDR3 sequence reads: CASSSTGWNQPQHF. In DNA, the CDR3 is TGTGCCAGTAGCTCGACAGGGTGGAATCAGCCCCAGCATTTT.

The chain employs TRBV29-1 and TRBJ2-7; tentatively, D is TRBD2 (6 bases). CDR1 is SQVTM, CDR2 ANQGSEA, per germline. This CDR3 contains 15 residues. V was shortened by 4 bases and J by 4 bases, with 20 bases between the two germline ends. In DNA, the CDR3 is TGCAGCGTTGCGGAGGGAGGCTGGCGGGGTTACGAGCAGTACTTC. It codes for CSVAEGGWRGYEQYF.

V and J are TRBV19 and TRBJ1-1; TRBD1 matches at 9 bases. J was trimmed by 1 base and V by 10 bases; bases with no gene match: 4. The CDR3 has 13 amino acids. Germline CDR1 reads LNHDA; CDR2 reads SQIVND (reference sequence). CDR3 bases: TGTGCCACCGGGGACAGGGCGAACACTGAAGCTTTCTTT. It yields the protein CATGDRANTEAFF.

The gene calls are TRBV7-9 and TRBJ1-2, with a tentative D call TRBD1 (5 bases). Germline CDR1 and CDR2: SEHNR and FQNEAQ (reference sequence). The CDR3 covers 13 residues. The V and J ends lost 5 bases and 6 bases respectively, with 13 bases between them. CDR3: CASSNLRGDGYTF. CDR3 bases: TGTGCCAGCAGCAACCTACGAGGGGATGGCTACACCTTC.

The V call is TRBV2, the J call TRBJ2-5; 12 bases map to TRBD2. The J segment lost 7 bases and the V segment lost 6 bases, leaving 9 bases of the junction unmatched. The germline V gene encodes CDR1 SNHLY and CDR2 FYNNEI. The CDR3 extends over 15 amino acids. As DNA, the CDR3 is TGTGCCAGCAGCCTCAGGACTAGCGGGGATGGGACCCAGTACTTC. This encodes CASSLRTSGDGTQYF.

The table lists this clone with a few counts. The CDR3 DNA reads TGTGCCAGTAGTATACGACAGGAAGCGGGAGGGTCCTACGAGCAGTACTTC. Protein sequence: CASSIRQEAGGSYEQYF. The rearrangement links TRBV19 to TRBJ2-7; the match to TRBD2 covers 10 bases. The J segment lost 1 base and the V segment lost 2 bases, leaving 8 bases of the junction unmatched. Per germline, CDR1 LNHDA and CDR2 SQIVND (reference sequence). The CDR3 runs 17 residues.

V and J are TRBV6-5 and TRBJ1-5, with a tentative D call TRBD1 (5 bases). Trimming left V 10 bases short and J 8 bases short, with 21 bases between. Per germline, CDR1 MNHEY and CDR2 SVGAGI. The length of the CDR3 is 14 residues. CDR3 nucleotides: TGTGCCACCCGGAGGGGTTTTCCTGCGGAGCCCCAGCATTTT. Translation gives CATRRGFPAEPQHF.

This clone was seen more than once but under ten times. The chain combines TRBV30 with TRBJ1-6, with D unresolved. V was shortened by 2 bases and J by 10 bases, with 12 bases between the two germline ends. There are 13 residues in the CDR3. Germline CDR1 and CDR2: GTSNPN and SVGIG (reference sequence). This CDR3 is CAWSLGSESPLHF. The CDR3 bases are TGTGCCTGGAGTTTGGGAAGTGAATCACCCCTCCACTTT.

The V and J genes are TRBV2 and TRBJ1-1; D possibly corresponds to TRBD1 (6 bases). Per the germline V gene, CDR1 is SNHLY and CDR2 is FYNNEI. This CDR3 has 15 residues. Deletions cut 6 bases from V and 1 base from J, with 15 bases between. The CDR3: CASSLLGGGNTEAFF. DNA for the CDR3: TGTGCCAGCAGCCTTCTAGGGGGGGGGAACACTGAAGCTTTCTTT.

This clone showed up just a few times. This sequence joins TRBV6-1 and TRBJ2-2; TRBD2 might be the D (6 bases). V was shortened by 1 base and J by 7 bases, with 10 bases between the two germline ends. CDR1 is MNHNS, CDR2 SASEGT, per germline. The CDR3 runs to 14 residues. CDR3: CASSEVGGFGELFF. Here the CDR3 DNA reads TGTGCCAGCAGTGAAGTAGGAGGGTTCGGGGAGCTGTTTTTT.

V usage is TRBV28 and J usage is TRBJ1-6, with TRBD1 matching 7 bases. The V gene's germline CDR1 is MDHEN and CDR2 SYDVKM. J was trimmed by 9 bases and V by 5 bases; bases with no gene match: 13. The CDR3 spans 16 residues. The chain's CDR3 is CASSTLSTGVGSPLHF. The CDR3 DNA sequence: TGTGCCAGCAGTACCTTATCTACAGGGGTTGGTTCACCCCTCCACTTT.

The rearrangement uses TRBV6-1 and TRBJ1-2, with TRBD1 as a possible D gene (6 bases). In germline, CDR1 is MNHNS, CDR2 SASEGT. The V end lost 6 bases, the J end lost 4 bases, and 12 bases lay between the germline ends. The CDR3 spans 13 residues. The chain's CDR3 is CASREGGTYGYTF. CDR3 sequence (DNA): TGTGCCAGCAGGGAGGGGGGTACCTATGGCTACACCTTC.